This TCR beta chain emerged from a study of T cells in Graves' hyperthyroidism and ophthalmopathy. Amplification of TCR beta CDR3 regions was performed using RNA transcripts as template. First-round RT-PCR targeting the TCR CDR3 was performed with the HTBI primer set. TCRdb re-called the multiplex PCR reads through MiXCR, storing one row per CDR3 protein. The repertoire holds about 690,000 distinct CDR3 sequences, 17% seen once, with 15% to 19% in the top ten. Diagnoses rested on clinical symptoms, serum thyroxine and TRAb, thyroid ultrasound and orbital computed tomography. The TCR was taken from a man over 45 with Graves' hyperthyroidism. The material sequenced was blood.

The CDR3 nucleotides are TGTGCCAGCAGTGAATGGGGATATGGCTACACCTTC. Amino acids: CASSEWGYGYTF. This chain connects TRBV2 to TRBJ1-2; D not certain. Per the germline V gene, CDR1 is SNHLY and CDR2 is FYNNEI. This CDR3 comprises 12 residues. The V and J ends lost 2 bases and 5 bases respectively, with 6 bases between them.